The 15 T cell receptor beta chains listed next were all sequenced from one sample in a study of blood T cell repertoires in COVID-19. Here immunoSEQ multiplex PCR was the method, and the copy in TCRdb shows in-frame clones only, minus some. The top ten hold 20% to 25% of the sample, which has some 33,000 clones, about nine tenths seen once. Material for sequencing was peripheral blood. The receptors derive from a man aged 55-75 years with acute or convalescent COVID-19.

The chain carries TRBV28 and TRBJ2-5; 7 bases agree with TRBD2. CDR1 is MDHEN, CDR2 SYDVKM, per germline. CDR3 size: 13 residues. Trimming removed 10 bases from V and 5 bases from J; junction bases left unmatched: 10. CDR3 residues: CATHGAGRETQYF. The CDR3 DNA reads TGTGCCACCCACGGAGCGGGAAGGGAGACCCAGTACTTC.

The rearrangement uses TRBV18 and TRBJ1-2; TRBD1 aligns across 7 bases. V lost 1 base and J lost 0; bases outside the gene matches: 8. The CDR3 runs to 17 residues. CDR1 KGHSH and CDR2 LQKENI come from the germline V gene. CDR3 sequence: CASSPRETGFANYGYTF. In nucleotides, the CDR3 is TGTGCCAGCTCACCACGAGAGACAGGGTTCGCTAACTATGGCTACACCTTC.

The chain combines TRBV28 with TRBJ2-7; TRBD2 aligns across 11 bases. J was trimmed by 3 bases and V by 7 bases; bases with no gene match: 8. The germline V gene has CDR1 MDHEN and CDR2 SYDVKM. This CDR3 contains 15 residues. The CDR3 spells CASTDSGRAFYEQYV. The DNA of the CDR3 is TGTGCCAGCACCGATAGCGGGAGGGCCTTCTACGAGCAGTACGTC.

This chain uses TRBV14 with TRBJ1-4, with TRBD1 matching 7 bases. The V gene end was trimmed by 0 bases and the J gene end by 7 bases; junction bases not matched to a gene: 5. The germline V gene encodes CDR1 SGHDN and CDR2 FVKESK. The CDR3 sequence is 15 residues long. CDR3: CASSQDGGGSEKLFF. CDR3 bases: TGTGCCAGCAGCCAAGATGGAGGGGGCAGTGAAAAACTGTTTTTT. Supplemented by reference TRBV14 and TRBJ1-4, the full variable domain reads EAGVTQFPSHSVIEKGQTVTLRCDPISGHDNLYWYRRVMGKEIKFLLHFVKESKQDESGMPNNRFLAERTGGTYSTLKVQPAELEDSGVYFCASSQDGGGSEKLFFGSGTQLSVL.

The chain carries TRBV10-3 and TRBJ2-7; tentative D call: TRBD1 (7 bases). V was cut by 8 bases and J by 2 bases, with 10 bases left in between. Per germline, CDR1 ENHRY and CDR2 SYGVKD. This CDR3 has 12 amino acids. The CDR3 is CAIAGTAYEQYF. The CDR3 DNA reads TGTGCCATCGCGGGGACAGCCTACGAGCAGTACTTC.

V is TRBV6-6 and J is TRBJ1-6; perhaps TRBD1 as D (6 bases). This CDR3 spans 16 amino acids. Trimming took off 7 bases at V and 0 bases at J, with 13 bases between the two ends. Looked up from germline, CDR1 is MNHNY and CDR2 is SVGAGI (reference sequence). The DNA of the CDR3 is TGTGCCAGCAACGGACAGCTAAGCTCCTATAATTCACCCCTCCACTTT. The encoded protein is CASNGQLSSYNSPLHF.

This clone was detected a few times. J is TRBJ1-1 and V is TRBV11-2, with 8 nucleotides matching TRBD1. V lost 7 bases, J lost 3 bases, and 7 bases stayed unmatched. Germline assignment: CDR1 SGHAT and CDR2 FQNNGV. This CDR3 is 14 amino acids long. The CDR3 protein is CASTRTGQDTEAFF. The CDR3 bases are TGTGCCAGCACAAGGACAGGGCAGGACACTGAAGCTTTCTTT.

This chain uses TRBV24-1 with TRBJ1-2; tentatively, D is TRBD1 (5 bases). V lost 4 bases, J lost 8 bases, and 16 bases lay in between. Germline values: CDR1 KGHDR, CDR2 SFDVKD. CDR3 size: 14 residues. The CDR3 reads CATSEPTEATGYTF. For the CDR3, the DNA is TGTGCCACCAGTGAGCCGACAGAGGCAACGGGCTACACCTTC.

The chain employs TRBV5-4 and TRBJ1-3; D is unclear. The V end lost 0 bases, the J end lost 3 bases, and 13 bases lay between the germline ends. Looked up from germline, CDR1 is SGHNT and CDR2 is YYREEE (reference sequence). CDR3 length equals 16 residues. In DNA form, the CDR3 reads TGTGCCAGCAGCTTGGAGGCCGGGAGAGGTGGAAACACCATATATTTT. It codes for CASSLEAGRGGNTIYF.

This chain joins TRBV9 and TRBJ1-2, with 10 bases matching TRBD1. CDR1 SGDLS and CDR2 YYNGEE come from the germline V gene. The CDR3 sequence is 15 residues long. The V gene end was trimmed by 3 bases and the J gene end by 8 bases; junction bases not matched to a gene: 10. CDR3 residues: CASSGRDRGPGGYTF. CDR3 sequence (DNA): TGTGCCAGCAGCGGCCGGGACAGGGGCCCTGGAGGCTACACCTTC.

The genes are TRBV27 and TRBJ2-2; a possible D gene is TRBD2 (5 bases). Germline CDR1 MNHEY, CDR2 SMNVEV (reference sequence). V was pared by 6 bases and J by 3 bases, with 11 bases between. The CDR3 spans 14 residues. DNA of the CDR3: TGTGCCAGCAGAGCTACTAGATACACCGGGGAGCTGTTTTTT. Protein product: CASRATRYTGELFF.

The chain couples TRBV9 to TRBJ2-1; possibly TRBD2 for D (7 bases). Germline CDR1 reads SGDLS; CDR2 reads YYNGEE. V lost 6 bases and J 4 bases, leaving 20 bases between the germline ends. The CDR3 consists of 16 residues. The chain's CDR3 is CASTGAGAFSYNEQFF. CDR3 in DNA: TGTGCCAGCACCGGGGCGGGGGCGTTCTCATACAATGAGCAGTTCTTC. The full variable domain, completed using reference TRBV9 and TRBJ2-1, is DSGVTQTPKHLITATGQRVTLRCSPRSGDLSVYWYQQSLDQGLQFLIQYYNGEERAKGNILERFSAQQFPDLHSELNLSSLELGDSALYFCASTGAGAFSYNEQFFGPGTRLTVL.

The V and J genes are TRBV28 and TRBJ1-5, with D tentatively TRBD1 (5 bases). Per germline, CDR1 MDHEN and CDR2 SYDVKM. The CDR3 sequence is 16 residues long. V lost 2 bases, J lost 1 base, and 12 bases lay in between. CDR3 loop: CASSLPQQGSNQPQHF. The CDR3 DNA is TGTGCCAGCAGTTTACCTCAGCAGGGAAGCAATCAGCCCCAGCATTTT.

The CDR3 loop reads CASSLDSNYGYTF. In DNA, the CDR3 is TGTGCCAGCAGCTTGGACAGTAACTATGGCTACACCTTC. The chain carries TRBV11-2 and TRBJ1-2; TRBD1 might be the D (6 bases). The CDR3 is 13 residues long. The V gene's germline CDR1 is SGHAT and CDR2 FQNNGV. V was pared by 3 bases and J by 1 base, with 6 bases between.

This chain connects TRBV6-4 to TRBJ1-2, with D maybe TRBD1 (5 bases). With 1 base removed from V and 8 bases from J, the gap between germline ends came to 8 bases. Per germline, CDR1 MRHNA and CDR2 SNTAGT. There are 12 residues in the CDR3. In DNA form, the CDR3 reads TGTGCCAGCAGTGACTACCAGGGCGGCTACACCTTC. This encodes CASSDYQGGYTF.